This TCR beta chain was sequenced during a study of shared clonotypes between healthy human individuals. When replicate PCRs were run on unsorted PBMC, they used 250 to 300 ng DNA, about 30,000 T cell genomes. Assay: immunoSEQ multiplex PCR; the TCRdb copy retains only in-frame clones and omits some. The sample lists about half a million clones, roughly 80% seen once, with 9.5% to 15% in the top ten. Trimming cost V 9 bases and J 4 bases; bases outside gene matches: 5. The germline V gene encodes CDR1 MDHEN and CDR2 SYDVKM. This CDR3 has 14 amino acids. The table lists this clone with a count of one. Sequences were obtained from PBMCs. The chain carries TRBV28 and TRBJ2-2, with 10 bases fitting TRBD2. The receptor comes from a woman aged 35 to 49 in good health. Some clones in this sample may be carry-over from other donors' samples. In DNA form, the CDR3 reads TGTGCCAGGGAACTAGCGGGGCTCACCGGGGAGCTGTTTTTT. This encodes CARELAGLTGELFF.